One sample yielded the 29 T cell receptor beta chains listed below, sequenced in a study of blood T cell repertoires in COVID-19. Using immunoSEQ multiplex PCR, the repertoire was profiled, and TCRdb retains in-frame clones only, with some absent. The repertoire has 250,000 to 350,000 clones, 75% to 90% of them found once; the top ten carry 2.5% to 3%. Sequencing was carried out using peripheral blood. The receptors were gathered from a young woman with active or convalescent COVID-19.

This clone was recorded once. The chain joins TRBV27 to TRBJ1-5; no firm D call. The length of the CDR3 is 13 residues. Germline CDR1 MNHEY, CDR2 SMNVEV (reference sequence). V dropped 5 bases and J dropped 6 bases, with 11 bases sitting between them. CDR3 amino acids: CASSDKEGQPQHF. CDR3 nucleotide sequence: TGTGCCAGCAGTGACAAAGAGGGTCAGCCCCAGCATTTT.

The chain carries TRBV19 and TRBJ1-5, with D maybe TRBD1 (6 bases). The CDR3 consists of 15 residues. The germline CDR1 and CDR2 sequences are LNHDA and SQIVND (reference sequence). Deletions cut 7 bases from V and 3 bases from J, with 16 bases between. Here the CDR3 reads CASKSRGQNNQPQHF. The DNA for the CDR3 is TGTGCCAGTAAATCACGTGGACAGAACAATCAGCCCCAGCATTTT.

J is TRBJ2-1 and V is TRBV28; D remains ambiguous. V gave up 6 bases and J gave up 10 bases, with 19 bases separating them. CDR1 MDHEN and CDR2 SYDVKM come from the germline V gene. The CDR3 covers 14 residues. In DNA form, the CDR3 reads TGTGCCAGCAGGAACAATAATCTAGTCAACGAGCAGTTCTTC. Translation gives CASRNNNLVNEQFF.

The V and J genes are TRBV7-6 and TRBJ2-5; possibly TRBD2 for D (5 bases). This CDR3 has 16 residues. Per germline, CDR1 SGHVS and CDR2 FNYEAQ. Trimming pared 2 bases from V and 2 bases from J, leaving 15 bases between. This chain's CDR3 is CASSLRNGVGQETQYF. The CDR3 DNA follows: TGTGCCAGCAGCTTAAGGAACGGGGTTGGGCAAGAGACCCAGTACTTC.

V and J are TRBV19 and TRBJ1-4; D may be TRBD1 (5 bases). Germline V CDR1 and CDR2: LNHDA, SQIVND (reference sequence). The CDR3 has 12 residues. Trimming removed 2 bases at V and 7 bases at J, with 5 bases between. The CDR3 DNA follows: TGTGCCAGTAGTATAAGGGGTGAAAAACTGTTTTTT. Protein sequence: CASSIRGEKLFF.

The rearrangement uses TRBV4-3 and TRBJ1-6; TRBD1 agrees at 7 bases. CDR1 is LGHNA, CDR2 YSLEER, per germline. The CDR3 is made up of 18 amino acids. Trimming at V came to 0 bases and at J to 5 bases, leaving 10 bases not matched to a gene. CDR3 amino acids: CASSQERQGPSNNSPLHF. The DNA for the CDR3 is TGCGCCAGCAGCCAAGAGCGACAGGGACCTTCCAATAATTCACCCCTCCACTTT.

The V and J genes are TRBV4-3 and TRBJ1-3, with no clear D. The CDR3 is made up of 13 amino acids. Germline V gene lookup returns CDR1 LGHNA and CDR2 YSLEER. The germline V and J ends were trimmed by 4 bases and 0 bases, with 4 bases remaining between them. The CDR3 region is CASSPSSGNTIYF. The CDR3 nucleotides read TGCGCCAGCAGCCCGTCCTCTGGAAACACCATATATTTT.

The chain uses TRBV19 and TRBJ2-3, with no clear D. Germline V lookup: CDR1 LNHDA, CDR2 SQIVND (reference sequence). CDR3 size: 14 residues. V was cut by 8 bases and J by 2 bases, with 14 bases left in between. The CDR3 DNA reads as TGTGCCAGTTCGGCTAGGTTTTCCACAGATACGCAGTATTTT. Translation: CASSARFSTDTQYF.

The rearrangement uses TRBV15 and TRBJ2-7; D remains ambiguous. CDR3 length: 14 residues. Trimming pared 1 base from V and 2 bases from J, leaving 9 bases between. CDR1 and CDR2 (germline): LNHNV, YYDKDF (reference sequence). The CDR3 reads CATSRGGGAYEQYF. As DNA, the CDR3 is TGTGCCACCAGCAGAGGTGGCGGCGCCTACGAGCAGTACTTC.

The chain uses TRBV7-2 and TRBJ2-3; TRBD2 agrees at 10 bases. This CDR3 has 19 residues. The V gene's germline CDR1 is SGHTA and CDR2 FQGNSA. V dropped 5 bases and J dropped 3; count of bases not matched to a gene: 17. CDR3: CASSPLSLGYSGRTDTQYF. The DNA for the CDR3 is TGTGCCAGCAGCCCCTTGTCTCTTGGATATAGCGGGAGGACAGATACGCAGTATTTT.

The J gene is TRBJ1-6, the V gene TRBV28; 9 bases are shared with TRBD1. The CDR3 is made up of 17 amino acids. Germline loops: CDR1 MDHEN, CDR2 SYDVKM. Trimming cost V 1 base and J 9 bases; bases outside gene matches: 10. The CDR3 reads CASSLYRRDRVRSPLHF. CDR3 DNA: TGTGCCAGCAGTTTATACAGGCGGGACAGGGTGCGTTCACCCCTCCACTTT.

The chain employs TRBV29-1 and TRBJ2-3; no reliable D call. The germline CDR1 and CDR2 sequences are SQVTM and ANQGSEA. CDR3 length: 13 amino acids. V lost 7 bases and J lost 6, with 17 bases in between. The CDR3 reads CSGARGPPDTQYF. The CDR3, as DNA: TGCAGCGGTGCTCGCGGTCCCCCTGATACGCAGTATTTT.

A single count supports this clone. J is TRBJ1-5 and V is TRBV28; 7 bases line up with TRBD1. Germline assignment: CDR1 MDHEN and CDR2 SYDVKM. V shed 5 bases, J shed 3 bases, and the junction held 7 bases outside the gene matches. This CDR3 is 15 amino acids long. The CDR3 protein is CASSPTGQVNQPQHF. DNA for the CDR3: TGTGCCAGCAGTCCAACAGGACAGGTCAATCAGCCCCAGCATTTT.

This sequence joins TRBV9 and TRBJ1-2, with 8 bases fitting TRBD1. The CDR3 is 14 amino acids. V dropped 0 bases and J dropped 4; count of bases not matched to a gene: 2. Germline V gene lookup returns CDR1 SGDLS and CDR2 YYNGEE. CDR3 region: CASSVDRGGYGYTF. DNA for the CDR3: TGTGCCAGCAGCGTAGACAGGGGGGGCTATGGCTACACCTTC. Based on the CDR3 plus reference TRBV9 and TRBJ1-2, the full variable domain is DSGVTQTPKHLITATGQRVTLRCSPRSGDLSVYWYQQSLDQGLQFLIQYYNGEERAKGNILERFSAQQFPDLHSELNLSSLELGDSALYFCASSVDRGGYGYTFGSGTRLTVV.

The chain is built from TRBV30 and TRBJ1-5; no clear D gene. This CDR3 is 14 amino acids long. Germline-derived CDR1 and CDR2 are GTSNPN and SVGIG (reference sequence). V lost 2 bases to trimming and J lost 2 bases, with 10 bases between them. This chain's CDR3 is CAWSPVSRNQPQHF. The CDR3 bases are TGTGCCTGGAGTCCGGTGTCGCGCAATCAGCCCCAGCATTTT.

This chain joins TRBV5-5 and TRBJ2-2; the match to TRBD2 covers 12 bases. The V and J ends lost 3 bases and 7 bases, in that order; junction bases with no gene match: 10. Germline lookup yields CDR1 SGHKS and CDR2 YYEKEE (reference sequence). There are 17 residues in the CDR3. CDR3 in amino acids: CASSSHLAGGPVGELFF. The DNA for the CDR3 is TGTGCCAGCAGCTCCCACCTAGCGGGGGGGCCGGTCGGGGAGCTGTTTTTT.

The chain couples TRBV11-1 to TRBJ2-3, with 12 nucleotides matching TRBD2. CDR1 SGHAT and CDR2 FQDESV come from the germline V gene (reference sequence). Unmatched junction bases numbered 2, after V lost 2 bases and J lost 2 bases. This CDR3 spans 16 amino acids. This CDR3 is CASSLRLAGVTDTQYF. The CDR3 nucleotides read TGTGCCAGCAGCTTAAGACTAGCGGGGGTCACAGATACGCAGTATTTT.

CDR3 sequence (DNA): TGTGCCAGCAGCGTAACAGGGGAGGACTATGGCTACACCTTC. Its translation: CASSVTGEDYGYTF. The rearrangement joins TRBV9 to TRBJ1-2; 7 positions agree with TRBD1. The trim removed 1 base at V and 3 bases at J, leaving 3 bases unmatched. Germline CDR1 and CDR2: SGDLS and YYNGEE. The CDR3 extends over 14 amino acids.

This clone has more than one count but fewer than ten. The chain uses TRBV19 and TRBJ1-3, with TRBD1 matching over 9 bases. This CDR3 is 13 amino acids long. From germline, CDR1 is LNHDA and CDR2 SQIVND (reference sequence). With 10 bases clipped from V and 4 bases from J, the junction kept 5 bases outside the gene matches. CDR3 protein: CATGQGTGNTIYF. CDR3 DNA sequence: TGTGCCACAGGACAGGGGACCGGAAACACCATATATTTT. Supplemented by reference TRBV19 and TRBJ1-3, the full variable domain reads DGGITQSPKYLFRKEGQNVTLSCEQNLNHDAMYWYRQDPGQGLRLIYYSQIVNDFQKGDIAEGYSVSREKKESFPLTVTSAQKNPTAFYLCATGQGTGNTIYFGEGSWLTVV.

J is TRBJ1-1 and V is TRBV18, with D possibly TRBD1 on 5 matching bases. CDR1 KGHSH and CDR2 LQKENI come from the germline V gene. V gave up 5 bases and J gave up 6 bases, with 19 bases separating them. This CDR3 comprises 15 residues. The CDR3 spells CASSIERGLSAEAFF. CDR3 sequence (DNA): TGTGCCAGCTCAATAGAGCGGGGCCTAAGCGCTGAAGCTTTCTTT.

V and J are TRBV2 and TRBJ2-5, with 10 positions matching TRBD1. Per the germline V gene, CDR1 is SNHLY and CDR2 is FYNNEI. The CDR3 runs to 15 residues. Germline trimming cut 6 bases from V and 5 bases from J; bases unmatched to any gene: 9. CDR3 in DNA: TGTGCCAGCAGGCTAACGACAGGGGGCCGGGAGACCCAGTACTTC. Encoded protein: CASRLTTGGRETQYF.

The genes are TRBV19 and TRBJ2-1; TRBD1 matches at 11 bases. This CDR3 spans 13 amino acids. J gave up 6 bases and V 11 bases, and 6 bases lay outside the gene matches. CDR1 LNHDA and CDR2 SQIVND come from the germline V gene (reference sequence). The CDR3 DNA follows: TGTGCCGTCCGGGACAGGGGGAGCAATGAGCAGTTCTTC. Protein sequence: CAVRDRGSNEQFF.

The genes are TRBV27 and TRBJ2-1, with 8 bases fitting TRBD2. Looked up from germline, CDR1 is MNHEY and CDR2 is SMNVEV (reference sequence). The CDR3 runs 17 residues. V lost 0 bases, J lost 6 bases, and 10 bases stayed unmatched. The CDR3 nucleotides are TGTGCCAGCAGTTTATCATTGGGGCGGGGGGCCGGCAATGAGCAGTTCTTC. Translating it yields CASSLSLGRGAGNEQFF.

The rearrangement links TRBV6-5 to TRBJ1-5, with 7 bases fitting TRBD1. Germline V CDR1 and CDR2: MNHEY, SVGAGI. The CDR3 sequence is 13 residues long. V shed 10 bases and J 3 bases; nucleotides not matched to a gene: 6. The chain's CDR3 is CATRTGDNQPQHF. As DNA, the CDR3 is TGTGCCACCCGGACAGGTGACAATCAGCCCCAGCATTTT.

The rearrangement joins TRBV28 to TRBJ1-2, with D perhaps matching TRBD1 (5 bases). Germline V CDR1 and CDR2: MDHEN, SYDVKM. Trimming cost V 6 bases and J 0 bases, with 17 bases left between them. This CDR3 has 16 amino acids. The DNA of the CDR3 is TGTGCCAGCAGCCCCAGGGTGAAAAGGGCTAACTATGGCTACACCTTC. This gives the protein CASSPRVKRANYGYTF.

The table lists this clone with a few counts. The chain links TRBV10-3 to TRBJ1-1, with 10 bases that match TRBD1. The CDR3 sequence is 16 residues long. CDR1 ENHRY and CDR2 SYGVKD come from the germline V gene. With 0 bases clipped from V and 4 bases from J, the junction kept 5 bases outside the gene matches. The CDR3 DNA reads TGTGCCATCAGTGAGTCGAGGGGACAGGGGATCACTGAAGCTTTCTTT. It is translated as CAISESRGQGITEAFF.

The genes are TRBV6-5 and TRBJ1-1; D uncertain. CDR1 is MNHEY and CDR2 is SVGAGI in the germline V gene. The length of the CDR3 is 12 residues. Trimming took 6 bases from V and 5 from J, leaving 10 bases between them. The CDR3 here is CASSRRGTEAFF. The CDR3 nucleotides read TGTGCCAGCAGCCGGAGAGGGACTGAAGCTTTCTTT.

CDR3 sequence reads: CASSLYTASNSPLHF. The CDR3 DNA is TGTGCCAGCAGCTTGTATACAGCCTCGAATTCACCCCTCCACTTT. The chain links TRBV5-6 to TRBJ1-6; D remains unclear. V was clipped by 1 base and J by 7 bases, with 12 bases between them. Germline V gene data show CDR1 as SGHDT and CDR2 as YYEEEE. CDR3 length: 15 residues.

The chain uses TRBV11-3 and TRBJ1-1; perhaps TRBD1 as D (5 bases). Germline CDR1 SGHNT, CDR2 YENEEA. The V end was cut by 6 bases, the J end by 4 bases, with 15 bases between. CDR3 length: 14 amino acids. In DNA form, the CDR3 reads TGTGCCAGCAGTTTTGGCAGGGAGGGCACTGAAGCTTTCTTT. It specifies CASSFGREGTEAFF.